This entry is about one T cell receptor (beta chain). Its target is not known. This sample was taken from a study of a mutant IDH1 vaccine in newly diagnosed glioma. Study in general: Vaccines were begun 4-6 weeks after radiotherapy alone, or with temozolomide cycles. Those enrolled had earlier been treated with radiotherapy, temozolomide, or both, mostly both.

Time point specified: week 47, end of study. With topical imiquimod, each dose of the vaccine consisted of 300 ug of mutant IDH1 20-mer peptide. Germline CDR1 LNHDA, CDR2 SQIVND (reference sequence). The J segment lost 7 bases and the V segment lost 0 bases, leaving 6 bases of the junction unmatched. This CDR3 contains 15 residues. Profiling relied on immunoSEQ multiplex PCR, and the TCRdb table lists in-frame clones only, not all of them. Here the sample spans 30,000 to 35,000 clones, roughly nine tenths being singletons. Study-wide findings and caveats: There seemed to be no relation between pseudoprogression and changes in top peripheral T cell clonotypes. Immune responses induced by vaccination arose in 93.3% of the patients.

The sequences come from PBMCs, collected from a glioma patient whose treatment included an IDH1 peptide vaccine. The chain uses TRBV19 and TRBJ2-5; 9 bases are shared with TRBD2. The origin of this receptor is a man aged 35 to 55 with glioma. CDR3 protein: CASSIDLAGLATQYF. The CDR3 DNA reads TGTGCCAGTAGTATAGATCTAGCGGGGCTCGCGACCCAGTACTTC.